This TCR beta chain comes out of a study of T cells in localized non-small cell lung cancer. Assay: immunoSEQ multiplex PCR; the TCRdb copy retains only in-frame clones and omits some. Here the sample spans some 5,100 clones, roughly 28% being singletons. Study-wide results and caveats: Across samples, adjacent lung featured a median 57 of the top 100 tumor clones.

Germline CDR1 KGHSH, CDR2 LQKENI. The CDR3 loop spans 13 amino acids. The V and J ends lost 4 bases and 3 bases, in that order; junction bases with no gene match: 2. In its sample, this clone was seen a few times. Its antigen is currently unknown. The TCR originated in a female donor aged 60 or older with stage I lung adenocarcinoma. This chain links TRBV18 with TRBJ1-1; TRBD1 matches 7 bases. Specimen: lung tumor tissue, collected before any cancer treatment. The CDR3 sequence: CASSLQGDTEAFF. In DNA, the CDR3 is TGTGCCAGCTCACTCCAGGGGGACACTGAAGCTTTCTTT.